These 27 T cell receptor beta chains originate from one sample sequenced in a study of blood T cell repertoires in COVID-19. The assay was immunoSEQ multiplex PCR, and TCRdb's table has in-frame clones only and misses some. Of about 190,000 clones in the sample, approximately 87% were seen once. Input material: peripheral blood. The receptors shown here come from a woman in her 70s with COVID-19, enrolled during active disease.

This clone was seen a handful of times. Here the CDR3 reads CASTEGALTLQPQHF. The CDR3 coding sequence is TGTGCCAGCACCGAGGGGGCCCTAACTTTGCAGCCCCAGCATTTT. This chain joins TRBV6-4 and TRBJ1-5; 7 nucleotides agree with TRBD1. CDR1 is MRHNA and CDR2 is SNTAGT in the germline V gene. V lost 7 bases, J lost 7 bases, and 13 bases stayed unmatched. The CDR3 sequence is 15 residues long.

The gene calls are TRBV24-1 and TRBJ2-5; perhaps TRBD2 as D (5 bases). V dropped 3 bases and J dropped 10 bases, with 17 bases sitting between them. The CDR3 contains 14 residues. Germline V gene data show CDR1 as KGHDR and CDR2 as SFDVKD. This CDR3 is CATSDTRSLEDQYF. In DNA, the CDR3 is TGTGCCACCAGTGATACGCGGTCCCTGGAGGACCAGTACTTC.

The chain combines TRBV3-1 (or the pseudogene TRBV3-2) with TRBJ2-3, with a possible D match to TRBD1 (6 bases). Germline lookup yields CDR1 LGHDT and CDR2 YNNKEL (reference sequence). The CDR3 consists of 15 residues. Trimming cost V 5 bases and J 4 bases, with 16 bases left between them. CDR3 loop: CASSFLTGKSDTQYF. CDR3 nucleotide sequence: TGTGCCAGCAGCTTCCTTACAGGGAAGTCAGATACGCAGTATTTT.

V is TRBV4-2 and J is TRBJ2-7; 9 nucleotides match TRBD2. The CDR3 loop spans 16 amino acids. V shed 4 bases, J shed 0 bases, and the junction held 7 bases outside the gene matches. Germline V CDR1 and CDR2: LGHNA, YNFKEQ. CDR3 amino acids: CASSRSLAGVSYEQYF. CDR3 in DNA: TGTGCCAGCAGCCGATCTTTAGCGGGAGTCTCCTACGAGCAGTACTTC.

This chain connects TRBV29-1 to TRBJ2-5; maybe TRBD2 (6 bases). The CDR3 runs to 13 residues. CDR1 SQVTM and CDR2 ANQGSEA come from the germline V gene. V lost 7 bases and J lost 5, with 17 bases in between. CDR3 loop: CSAGHQRGETQYF. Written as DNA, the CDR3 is TGCAGCGCCGGACACCAACGGGGGGAGACCCAGTACTTC.

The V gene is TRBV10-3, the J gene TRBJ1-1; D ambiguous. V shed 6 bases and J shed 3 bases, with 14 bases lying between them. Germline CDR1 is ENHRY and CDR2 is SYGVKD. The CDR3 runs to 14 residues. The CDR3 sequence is CAIRPTGTDTEAFF. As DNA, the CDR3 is TGTGCCATCAGACCCACGGGAACGGACACTGAAGCTTTCTTT.

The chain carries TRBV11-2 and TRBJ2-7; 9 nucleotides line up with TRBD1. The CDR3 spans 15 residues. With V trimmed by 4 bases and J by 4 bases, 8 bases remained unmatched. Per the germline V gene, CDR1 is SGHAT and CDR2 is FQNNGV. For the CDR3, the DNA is TGTGCCAGCAGCTCGGACAGGGGCATTTTTTACGAGCAGTACTTC. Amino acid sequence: CASSSDRGIFYEQYF.

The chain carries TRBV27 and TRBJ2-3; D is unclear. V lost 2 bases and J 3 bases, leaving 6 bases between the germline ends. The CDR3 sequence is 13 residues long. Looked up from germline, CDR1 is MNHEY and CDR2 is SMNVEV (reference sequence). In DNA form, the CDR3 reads TGTGCCAGCAGTTTAGCGAGAACAGATACGCAGTATTTT. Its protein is CASSLARTDTQYF.

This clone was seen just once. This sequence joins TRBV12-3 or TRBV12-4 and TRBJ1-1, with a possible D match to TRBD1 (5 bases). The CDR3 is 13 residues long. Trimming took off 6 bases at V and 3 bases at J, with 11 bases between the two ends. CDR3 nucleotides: TGTGCCAGCAGGCTTACGGGGGACACTGAAGCTTTCTTT. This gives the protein CASRLTGDTEAFF.

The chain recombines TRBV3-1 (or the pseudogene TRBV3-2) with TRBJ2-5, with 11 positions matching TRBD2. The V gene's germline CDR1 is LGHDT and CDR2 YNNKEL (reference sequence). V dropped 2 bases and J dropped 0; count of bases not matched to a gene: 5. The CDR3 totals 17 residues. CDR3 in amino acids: CASSQTSGSGDQETQYF. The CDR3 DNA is TGTGCCAGCAGCCAAACTAGCGGGAGTGGGGACCAAGAGACCCAGTACTTC.

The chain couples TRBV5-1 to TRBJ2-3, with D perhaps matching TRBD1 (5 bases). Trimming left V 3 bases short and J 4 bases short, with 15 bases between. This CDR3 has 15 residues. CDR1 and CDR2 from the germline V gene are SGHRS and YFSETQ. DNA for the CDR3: TGCGCCAGCAGCTCACGGACACCTAGTTCAGATACGCAGTATTTT. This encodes CASSSRTPSSDTQYF. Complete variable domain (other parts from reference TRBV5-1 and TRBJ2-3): KAGVTQTPRYLIKTRGQQVTLSCSPISGHRSVSWYQQTPGQGLQFLFEYFSETQRNKGNFPGRFSGRQFSNSRSEMNVSTLELGDSALYLCASSSRTPSSDTQYFGPGTRLTVL.

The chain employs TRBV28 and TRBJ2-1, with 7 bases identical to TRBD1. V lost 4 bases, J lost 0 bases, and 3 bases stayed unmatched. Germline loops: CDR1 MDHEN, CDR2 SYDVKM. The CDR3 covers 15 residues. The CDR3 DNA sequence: TGTGCCAGCAGTTCCGGGACAGTCTCCTACAATGAGCAGTTCTTC. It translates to CASSSGTVSYNEQFF.

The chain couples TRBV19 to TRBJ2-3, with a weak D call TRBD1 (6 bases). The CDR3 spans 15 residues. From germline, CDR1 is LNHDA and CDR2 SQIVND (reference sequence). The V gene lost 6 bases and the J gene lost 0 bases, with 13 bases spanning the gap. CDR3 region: CASSRGQISTDTQYF. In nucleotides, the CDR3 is TGTGCCAGTAGCCGGGGACAAATTAGCACAGATACGCAGTATTTT.

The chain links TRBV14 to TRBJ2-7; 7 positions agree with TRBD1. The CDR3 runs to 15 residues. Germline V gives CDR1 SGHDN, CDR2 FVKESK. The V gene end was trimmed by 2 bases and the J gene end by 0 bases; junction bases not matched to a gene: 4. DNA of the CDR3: TGTGCCAGCAGCCAAAACAGGGGAAGCTCCTACGAGCAGTACTTC. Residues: CASSQNRGSSYEQYF.

DNA of the CDR3: TGCAGCGTTGAAGCGGACAGGGCCGGGCACACTGAAGCTTTCTTT. Its translation is CSVEADRAGHTEAFF. The J gene is TRBJ1-1, the V gene TRBV29-1, with TRBD1 matching 8 bases. Germline CDR1 and CDR2: SQVTM and ANQGSEA. V lost 1 base, J lost 3 bases, and 7 bases stayed unmatched. The CDR3 totals 15 residues.

CDR3 sequence (DNA): TGTGCCAGTAGCGGGACAGGATTCAATCAGCCCCAGCATTTT. Its protein is CASSGTGFNQPQHF. The chain joins TRBV19 to TRBJ1-5, with 8 nucleotides matching TRBD1. The trim removed 6 bases at V and 3 bases at J, leaving 4 bases unmatched. Germline V gene lookup returns CDR1 LNHDA and CDR2 SQIVND (reference sequence). The CDR3 length is 14 residues. The variable domain in full, completed from reference TRBV19 and TRBJ1-5, reads DGGITQSPKYLFRKEGQNVTLSCEQNLNHDAMYWYRQDPGQGLRLIYYSQIVNDFQKGDIAEGYSVSREKKESFPLTVTSAQKNPTAFYLCASSGTGFNQPQHFGDGTRLSIL.

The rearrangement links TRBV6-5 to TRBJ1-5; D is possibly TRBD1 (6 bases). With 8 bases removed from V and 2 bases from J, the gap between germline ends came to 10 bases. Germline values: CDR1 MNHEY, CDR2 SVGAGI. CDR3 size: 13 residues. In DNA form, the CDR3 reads TGTGCCAGCGCGGACAGCCGCAATCAGCCCCAGCATTTT. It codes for CASADSRNQPQHF.

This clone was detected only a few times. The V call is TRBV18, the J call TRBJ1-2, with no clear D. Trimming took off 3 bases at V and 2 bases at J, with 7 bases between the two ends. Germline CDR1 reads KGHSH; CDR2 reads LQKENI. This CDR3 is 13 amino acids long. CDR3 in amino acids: CASSPGGNYGYTF. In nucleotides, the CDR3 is TGTGCCAGCTCACCGGGAGGGAACTATGGCTACACCTTC.

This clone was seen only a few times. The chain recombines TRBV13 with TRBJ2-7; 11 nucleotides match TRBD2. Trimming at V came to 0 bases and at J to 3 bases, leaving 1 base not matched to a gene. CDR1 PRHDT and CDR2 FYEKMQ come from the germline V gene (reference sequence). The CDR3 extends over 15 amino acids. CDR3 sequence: CASSLGGLADYEQYF. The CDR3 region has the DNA TGTGCCAGCAGCTTAGGGGGACTAGCGGACTACGAGCAGTACTTC.

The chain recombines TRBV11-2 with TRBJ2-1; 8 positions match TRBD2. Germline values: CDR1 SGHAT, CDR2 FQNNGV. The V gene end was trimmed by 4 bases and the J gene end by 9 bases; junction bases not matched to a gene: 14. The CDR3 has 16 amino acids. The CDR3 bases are TGTGCCAGCAGCTCCTCGGGCGGGAGGCTATCGACTGAGCAGTTCTTC. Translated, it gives CASSSSGGRLSTEQFF.

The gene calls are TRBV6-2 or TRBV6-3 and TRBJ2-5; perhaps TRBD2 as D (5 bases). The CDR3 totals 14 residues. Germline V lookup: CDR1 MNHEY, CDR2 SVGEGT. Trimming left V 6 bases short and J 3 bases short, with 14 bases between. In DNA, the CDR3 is TGTGCCAGCAGCCGGCTAGCAAGTAAAGAGACCCAGTACTTC. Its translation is CASSRLASKETQYF.

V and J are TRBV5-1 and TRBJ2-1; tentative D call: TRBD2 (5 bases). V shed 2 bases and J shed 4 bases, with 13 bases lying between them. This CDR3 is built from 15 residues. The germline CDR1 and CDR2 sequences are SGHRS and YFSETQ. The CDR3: CASSLDRGNYNEQFF. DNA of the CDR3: TGCGCCAGCAGCTTAGACCGGGGTAATTACAATGAGCAGTTCTTC.

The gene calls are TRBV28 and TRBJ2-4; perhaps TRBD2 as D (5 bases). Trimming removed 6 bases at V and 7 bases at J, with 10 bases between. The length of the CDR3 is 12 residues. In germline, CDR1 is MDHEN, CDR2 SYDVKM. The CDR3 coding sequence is TGTGCCAGCAGAGGGTCGGGGAACATTCAGTACTTC. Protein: CASRGSGNIQYF.

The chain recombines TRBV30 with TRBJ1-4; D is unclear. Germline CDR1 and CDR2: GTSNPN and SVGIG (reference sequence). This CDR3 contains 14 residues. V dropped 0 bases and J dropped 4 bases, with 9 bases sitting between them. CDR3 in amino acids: CAWSVSRNNEKLFF. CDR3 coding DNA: TGTGCCTGGAGTGTAAGCCGAAATAATGAAAAACTGTTTTTT.

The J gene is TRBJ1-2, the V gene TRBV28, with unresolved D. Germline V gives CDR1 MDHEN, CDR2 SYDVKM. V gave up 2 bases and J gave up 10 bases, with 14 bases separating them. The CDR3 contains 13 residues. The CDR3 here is CASSLDPYRAYTF. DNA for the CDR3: TGTGCCAGCAGTTTAGATCCCTACAGAGCCTACACCTTC.

The CDR3 spells CASSSSGSYEQYF. The CDR3 DNA follows: TGTGCCAGCAGCTCGTCAGGTTCCTACGAGCAGTACTTC. The chain combines TRBV7-3 with TRBJ2-7; no reliable D call. The CDR3 contains 13 residues. V was trimmed by 4 bases and J by 1 base, leaving 8 bases between them. The germline CDR1 and CDR2 sequences are SGHTA and FQGTGA.

CDR3 protein: CASSERTGGTDTQYF. CDR3 bases: TGTGCCAGCAGTGAACGGACAGGGGGCACAGATACGCAGTATTTT. The rearrangement joins TRBV28 to TRBJ2-3, with 9 bases identical to TRBD1. CDR3 length: 15 amino acids. The germline V gene has CDR1 MDHEN and CDR2 SYDVKM. The V and J ends lost 5 bases and 1 base, in that order; junction bases with no gene match: 4.